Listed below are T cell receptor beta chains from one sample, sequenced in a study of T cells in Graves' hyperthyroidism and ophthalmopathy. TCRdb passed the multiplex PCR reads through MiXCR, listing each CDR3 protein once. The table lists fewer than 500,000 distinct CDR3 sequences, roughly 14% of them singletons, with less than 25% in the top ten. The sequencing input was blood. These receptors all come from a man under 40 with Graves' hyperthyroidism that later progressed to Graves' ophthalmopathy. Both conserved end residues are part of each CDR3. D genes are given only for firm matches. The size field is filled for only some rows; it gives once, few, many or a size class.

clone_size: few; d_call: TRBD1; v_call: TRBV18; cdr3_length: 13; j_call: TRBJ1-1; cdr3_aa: CAIPRGENTEAFF; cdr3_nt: TGTGCTATCCCCAGGGGGGAGAACACTGAAGCTTTCTTT
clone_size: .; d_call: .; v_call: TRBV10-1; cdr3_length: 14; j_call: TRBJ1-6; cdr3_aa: CASSEKVPDSPLHF; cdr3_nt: TGCGCCAGCAGTGAGAAAGTGCCCGATTCACCCCTCCACTTT
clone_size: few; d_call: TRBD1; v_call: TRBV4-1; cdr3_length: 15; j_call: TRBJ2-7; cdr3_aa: CASRDRDNASYEQYF; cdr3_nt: TGCGCCAGCAGGGACAGGGACAACGCGTCCTACGAGCAGTACTTC
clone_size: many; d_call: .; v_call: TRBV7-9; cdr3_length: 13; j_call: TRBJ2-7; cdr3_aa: CASSTYSSYEQYF; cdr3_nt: TGTGCCAGCAGCACCTACAGCTCCTACGAGCAGTACTTC
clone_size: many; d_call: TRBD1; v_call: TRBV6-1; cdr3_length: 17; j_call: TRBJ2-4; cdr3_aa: CASSEWTGERAKNIQYF; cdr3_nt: TGTGCCAGCAGTGAATGGACAGGGGAAAGGGCCAAAAACATTCAGTACTTC
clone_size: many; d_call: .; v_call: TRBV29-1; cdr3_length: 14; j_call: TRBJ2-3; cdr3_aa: CSALPGGNVDTQYF; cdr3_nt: TGCAGCGCCCTTCCCGGGGGAAATGTCGATACGCAGTATTTT
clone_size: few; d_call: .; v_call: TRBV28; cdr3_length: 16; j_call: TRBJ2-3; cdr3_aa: CASSPVGGRLRDTQYF; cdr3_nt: TGTGCCAGCAGCCCAGTAGGGGGGCGCCTGAGAGATACGCAGTATTTT
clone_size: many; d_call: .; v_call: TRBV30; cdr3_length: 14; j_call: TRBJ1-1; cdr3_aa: CAWSGVRGNTEAFF; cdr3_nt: TGTGCCTGGAGTGGGGTTCGTGGAAACACTGAAGCTTTCTTT
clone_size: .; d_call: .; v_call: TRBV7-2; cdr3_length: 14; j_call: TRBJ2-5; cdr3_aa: CASSLGGFGETQYF; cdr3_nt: TGTGCCAGCAGCTTAGGGGGATTTGGGGAGACCCAGTACTTC
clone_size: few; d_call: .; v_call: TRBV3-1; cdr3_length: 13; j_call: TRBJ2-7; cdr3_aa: CTSSQRGSYEQYF; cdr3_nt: TGTACCAGCAGCCAAAGGGGGTCCTACGAGCAGTACTTC
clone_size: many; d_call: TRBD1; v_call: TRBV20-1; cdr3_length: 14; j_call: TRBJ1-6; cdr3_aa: CSAREGGGRAPLHF; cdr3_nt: TGCAGTGCTAGAGAGGGAGGGGGCAGGGCACCCCTCCACTTT
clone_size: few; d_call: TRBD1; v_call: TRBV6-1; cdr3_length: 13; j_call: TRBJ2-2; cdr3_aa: CASRRTGPGELFF; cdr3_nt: TGTGCCAGCCGTAGGACAGGGCCCGGGGAGCTGTTTTTT
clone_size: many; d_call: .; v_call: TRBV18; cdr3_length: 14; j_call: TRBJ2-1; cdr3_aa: CASSPSTSYNEQFF; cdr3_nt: TGTGCCAGCTCACCGTCTACCTCCTACAATGAGCAGTTCTTC
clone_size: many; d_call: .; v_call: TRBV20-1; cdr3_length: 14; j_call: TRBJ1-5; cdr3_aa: CSARDPRQYQPQHF; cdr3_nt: TGCAGTGCTAGAGATCCTCGGCAGTATCAGCCCCAGCATTTT
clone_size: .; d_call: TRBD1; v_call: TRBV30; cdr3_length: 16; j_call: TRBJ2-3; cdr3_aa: CAWTSLGQGAADTQYF; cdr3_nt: TGTGCCTGGACCAGCCTTGGACAGGGGGCCGCAGATACGCAGTATTTT
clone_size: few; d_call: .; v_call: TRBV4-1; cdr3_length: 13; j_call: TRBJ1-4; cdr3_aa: CASNRVANEKLFF; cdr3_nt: TGCGCCAGTAACAGGGTTGCTAATGAAAAACTGTTTTTT
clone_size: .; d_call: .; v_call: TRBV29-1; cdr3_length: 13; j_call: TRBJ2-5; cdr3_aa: CSVDWQAGETQYF; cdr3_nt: TGCAGCGTTGATTGGCAGGCGGGGGAGACCCAGTACTTC
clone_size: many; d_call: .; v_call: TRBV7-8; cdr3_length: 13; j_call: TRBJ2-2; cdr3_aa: CASSTGLPRELFF; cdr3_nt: TGTGCCAGCAGCACGGGACTCCCCCGGGAGCTGTTTTTT
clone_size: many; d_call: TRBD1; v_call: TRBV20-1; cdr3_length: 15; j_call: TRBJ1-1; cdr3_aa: CSERRTGDQGWEAFF; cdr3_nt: TGCAGTGAGAGAAGGACAGGGGATCAGGGATGGGAAGCTTTCTTT
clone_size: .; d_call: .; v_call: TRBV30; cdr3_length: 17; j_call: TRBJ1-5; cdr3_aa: CAWSLGTGSPGNQPQHF; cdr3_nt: TGTGCCTGGAGTTTAGGAACGGGAAGTCCGGGCAATCAGCCCCAGCATTTT
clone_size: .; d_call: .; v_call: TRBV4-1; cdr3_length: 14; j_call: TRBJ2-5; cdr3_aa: CASSPLEGPETQYF; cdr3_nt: TGCGCCAGCAGCCCCCTAGAGGGCCCCGAGACCCAGTACTTC
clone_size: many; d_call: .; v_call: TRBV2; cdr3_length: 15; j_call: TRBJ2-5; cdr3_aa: CASTGRTSPQETQYF; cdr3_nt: TGTGCCAGCACAGGGAGGACATCCCCTCAAGAGACCCAGTACTTC
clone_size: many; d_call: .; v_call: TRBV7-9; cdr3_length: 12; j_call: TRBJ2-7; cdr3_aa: CASTVSAHEQYF; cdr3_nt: TGTGCCAGCACCGTCTCAGCCCACGAGCAGTACTTC
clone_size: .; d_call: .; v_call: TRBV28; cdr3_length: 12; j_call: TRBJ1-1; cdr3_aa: CASSIPGTEAFF; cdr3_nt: TGTGCCAGCAGTATACCGGGTACTGAAGCTTTCTTT
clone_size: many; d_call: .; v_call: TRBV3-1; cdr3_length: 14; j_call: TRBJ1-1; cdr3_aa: CASSPGTYYTEAFF; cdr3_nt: TGTGCCAGCAGCCCCGGGACGTACTACACTGAAGCTTTCTTT
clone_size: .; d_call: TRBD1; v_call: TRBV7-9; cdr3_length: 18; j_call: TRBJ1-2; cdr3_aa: CASRISMGTGVNGYGYTF; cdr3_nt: TGTGCCAGCAGAATCTCTATGGGGACAGGGGTTAACGGCTATGGCTACACCTTC
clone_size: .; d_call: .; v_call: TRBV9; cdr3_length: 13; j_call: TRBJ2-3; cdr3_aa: CASSVGLLDTQYF; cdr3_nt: TGTGCCAGCAGCGTAGGACTTTTAGATACGCAGTATTTT
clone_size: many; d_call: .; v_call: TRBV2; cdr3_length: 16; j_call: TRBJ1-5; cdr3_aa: CASSRSGGVGNQPQHF; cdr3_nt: TGTGCCAGCAGCCGATCGGGGGGGGTTGGCAATCAGCCCCAGCATTTT
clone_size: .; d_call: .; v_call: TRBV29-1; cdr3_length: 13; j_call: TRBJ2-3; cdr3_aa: CSVEDWWSTLQYF; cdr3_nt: TGCAGCGTTGAAGATTGGTGGAGTACGTTGCAGTATTTT
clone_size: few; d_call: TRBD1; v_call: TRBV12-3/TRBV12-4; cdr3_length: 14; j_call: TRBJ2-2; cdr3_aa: CASSSGGPSGELFF; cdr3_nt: TGTGCCAGCAGTTCAGGGGGCCCCAGCGGGGAGCTGTTTTTT
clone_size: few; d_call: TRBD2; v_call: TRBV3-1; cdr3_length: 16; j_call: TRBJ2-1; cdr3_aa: CASSSPRGLAIGEQFF; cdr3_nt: TGTGCCAGCAGCTCCCCGCGAGGACTAGCGATCGGTGAGCAGTTCTTC
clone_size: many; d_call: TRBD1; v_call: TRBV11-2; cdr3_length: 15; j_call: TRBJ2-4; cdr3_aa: CASSSRGQPKNIQYF; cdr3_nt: TGTGCCAGCAGCTCCAGGGGACAGCCAAAAAACATTCAGTACTTC
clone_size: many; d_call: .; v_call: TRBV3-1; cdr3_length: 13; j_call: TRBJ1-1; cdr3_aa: CASSQETVTEAFF; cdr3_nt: TGTGCCAGCAGCCAGGAGACGGTTACTGAAGCTTTCTTT
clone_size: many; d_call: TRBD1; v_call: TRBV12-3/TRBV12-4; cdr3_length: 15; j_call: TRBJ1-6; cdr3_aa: CASSADRGLNSPLHF; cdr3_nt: TGTGCCAGCAGTGCGGACAGGGGGCTTAATTCACCCCTCCACTTT
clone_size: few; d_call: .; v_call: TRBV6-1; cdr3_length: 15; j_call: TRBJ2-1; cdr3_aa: CASSEWRGRANEQFF; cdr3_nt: TGTGCCAGCAGTGAATGGAGGGGGCGCGCAAATGAGCAGTTCTTC
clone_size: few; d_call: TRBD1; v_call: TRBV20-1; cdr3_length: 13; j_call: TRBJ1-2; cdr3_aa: CSALPTGGYGYTF; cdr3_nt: TGCAGTGCTTTACCGACAGGGGGCTATGGCTACACCTTC
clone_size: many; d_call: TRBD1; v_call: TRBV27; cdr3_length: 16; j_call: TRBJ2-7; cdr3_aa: CASSLTGGEISYEQYF; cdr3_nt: TGTGCCAGCAGTTTAACAGGGGGCGAAATCTCCTACGAGCAGTACTTC
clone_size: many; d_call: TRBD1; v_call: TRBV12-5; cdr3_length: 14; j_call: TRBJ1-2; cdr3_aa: CASGHRDRGRGYTF; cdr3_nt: TGTGCTAGTGGTCACCGGGACAGGGGGCGAGGGTACACCTTC
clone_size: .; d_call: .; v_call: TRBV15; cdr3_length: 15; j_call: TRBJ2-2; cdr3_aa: CATSRDRRAAGELFF; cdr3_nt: TGTGCCACCAGCAGAGATCGTAGGGCTGCCGGGGAGCTGTTTTTT
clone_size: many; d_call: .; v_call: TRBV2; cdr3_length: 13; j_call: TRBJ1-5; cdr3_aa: CASRLQGNQPQHF; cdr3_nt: TGTGCCAGCAGGCTACAGGGTAATCAGCCCCAGCATTTT
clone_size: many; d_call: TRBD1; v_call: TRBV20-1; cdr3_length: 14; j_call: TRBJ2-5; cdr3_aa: CSATTGGGGETQYF; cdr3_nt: TGCAGTGCAACGACAGGGGGCGGGGGGGAGACCCAGTACTTC
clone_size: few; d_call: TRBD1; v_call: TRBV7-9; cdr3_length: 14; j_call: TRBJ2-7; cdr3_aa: CASSHPTGFDEQYF; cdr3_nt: TGTGCCAGCAGCCACCCGACAGGGTTCGACGAGCAGTACTTC
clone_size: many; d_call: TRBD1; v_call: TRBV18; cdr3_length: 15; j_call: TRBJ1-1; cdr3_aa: CASSPRGQGGAEAFF; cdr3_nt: TGTGCCAGCTCACCAAGGGGACAGGGGGGTGCTGAAGCTTTCTTT
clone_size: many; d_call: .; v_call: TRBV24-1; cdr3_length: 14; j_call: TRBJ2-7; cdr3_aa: CATSESGSSYEQYF; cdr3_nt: TGTGCCACCAGTGAATCAGGGAGCTCCTACGAGCAGTACTTC
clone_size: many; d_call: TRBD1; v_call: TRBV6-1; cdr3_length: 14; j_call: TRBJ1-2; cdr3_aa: CASREQGANYGYTF; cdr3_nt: TGTGCCAGCAGGGAACAGGGGGCTAACTATGGCTACACCTTC
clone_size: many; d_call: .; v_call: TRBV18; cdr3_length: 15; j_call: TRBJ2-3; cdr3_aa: CASSPPGRGTDTQYF; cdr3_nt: TGTGCCAGCTCACCACCGGGGCGGGGCACAGATACGCAGTATTTT
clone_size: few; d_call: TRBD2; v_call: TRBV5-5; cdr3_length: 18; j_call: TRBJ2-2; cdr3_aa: CASTGLAGGIANTGELFF; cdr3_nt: TGTGCCAGCACCGGGCTAGCGGGGGGCATCGCGAACACCGGGGAGCTGTTTTTT
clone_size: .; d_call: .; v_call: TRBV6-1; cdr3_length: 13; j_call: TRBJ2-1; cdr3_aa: CASSELRAGEQFF; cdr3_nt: TGTGCCAGCAGTGAATTGAGGGCGGGGGAGCAGTTCTTC
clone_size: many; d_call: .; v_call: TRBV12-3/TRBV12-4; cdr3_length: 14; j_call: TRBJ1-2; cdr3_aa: CASSYGTLKNGYTF; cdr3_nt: TGTGCCAGCAGCTATGGGACTTTGAAGAATGGCTACACCTTC
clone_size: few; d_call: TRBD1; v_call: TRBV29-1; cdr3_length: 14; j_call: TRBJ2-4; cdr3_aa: CSVEVPDRGDIQYF; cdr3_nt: TGCAGCGTTGAAGTTCCGGACAGGGGTGACATTCAGTACTTC